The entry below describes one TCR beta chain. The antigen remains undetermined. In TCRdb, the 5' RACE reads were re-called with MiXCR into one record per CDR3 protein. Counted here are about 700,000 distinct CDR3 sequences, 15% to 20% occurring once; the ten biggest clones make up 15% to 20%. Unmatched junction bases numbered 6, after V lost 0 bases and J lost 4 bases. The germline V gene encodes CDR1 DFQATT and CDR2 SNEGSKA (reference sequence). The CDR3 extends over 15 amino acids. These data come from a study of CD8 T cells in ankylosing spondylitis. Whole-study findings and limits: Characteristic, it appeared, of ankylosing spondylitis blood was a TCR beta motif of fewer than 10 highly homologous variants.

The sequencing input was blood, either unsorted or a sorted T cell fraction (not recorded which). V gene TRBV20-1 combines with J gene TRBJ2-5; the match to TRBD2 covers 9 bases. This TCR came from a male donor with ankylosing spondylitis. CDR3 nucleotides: TGCAGTGCTAGAGATCGGTCAGCGGGAGGAGAGACCCAGTACTTC. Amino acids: CSARDRSAGGETQYF.